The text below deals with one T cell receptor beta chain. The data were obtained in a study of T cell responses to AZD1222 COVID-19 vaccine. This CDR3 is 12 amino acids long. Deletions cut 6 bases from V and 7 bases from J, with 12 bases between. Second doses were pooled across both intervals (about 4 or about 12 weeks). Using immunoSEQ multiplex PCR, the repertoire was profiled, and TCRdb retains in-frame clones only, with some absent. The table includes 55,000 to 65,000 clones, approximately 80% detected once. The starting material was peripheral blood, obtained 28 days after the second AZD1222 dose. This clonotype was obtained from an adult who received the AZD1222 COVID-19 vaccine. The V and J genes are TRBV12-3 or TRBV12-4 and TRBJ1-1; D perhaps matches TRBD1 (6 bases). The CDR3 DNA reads TGTGCCAGCAGGGGGGGACATTTTGAAGCTTTCTTT. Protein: CASRGGHFEAFF.